This T cell receptor (beta chain) was recovered during a study of radiotherapy plus CTLA-4 blockade in lung cancer listed by TCRdb under 2018. Study-level background: Among the enrolled patients, 15% to 20% had an objective response, and about 30% reached disease control. What the study reported, not specific to this receptor: TCR clones derived from tumors expanded in peripheral blood after treatment with radiotherapy and ipilimumab. The strongest predictors of response were reported to be early dynamic shifts in blood T cell clones along with a rise in serum interferon-beta following radiation.

The protocol used for the library was the immunoSEQ multiplex PCR assay. In TCRdb, the immuneACCESS table is reduced to in-frame sequences with V and J assigned. These tables do not hold every clone; where another copy was compared, an unresolved V gene accounts for under half, and the others remain unexplained. For this sample there are 70,000 to 90,000 clones; around nine tenths appear just once. Jointly, the top ten make up just over 0.85% of the sample. This clone was seen a few times. What this receptor recognizes is not known. The input lacks base qualities; no much larger clone sits a single base away. In this study, focal radiation therapy paired with CTLA-4 blockade (ipilimumab) was tested in patients who had chemo-refractory metastatic non-small-cell lung cancer. This TCR came from a human donor with non-small cell lung cancer who had stable disease on radiotherapy plus ipilimumab. Sequencing used peripheral blood, obtained from a patient treated with radiotherapy plus ipilimumab.

The CDR3 reads as follows: CASSSGIALYEQYF. The DNA sequence is as follows: TGTGCCAGCAGCTCGGGGATAGCTCTCTACGAGCAGTACTTC. The chain is made from TRBV7-9 and TRBJ2-7; a tentative D match to TRBD2 spans 5 bases. Cut back by 4 bases and 3 bases, the V and J ends lie 13 bases apart. CDR1 and CDR2, looked up from the germline V gene (reference sequence), are SEHNR and FQNEAQ. From the cysteine up to the phenylalanine, the CDR3 has a length of 14 residues. The sequence is cut down to CDR3 DNA, 42 bases in frame from base 1.